The 20 T cell receptor beta chains below were found in one sample sequenced in a study of shared clonotypes between healthy human individuals. The method was immunoSEQ multiplex PCR; TCRdb's version includes in-frame clones alone and lacks a portion of them. The repertoire holds approximately 2.5 million clones, with over 85% as singletons. The sequenced material came from naive CD4+ T cells sorted from blood. Described subset: CD45RA+ positively selected. Source of these receptors: a man younger than 30 in good health.

The chain employs TRBV18 and TRBJ1-6; TRBD1 matches at 7 bases. With 0 bases clipped from V and 9 bases from J, the junction kept 2 bases outside the gene matches. CDR1 is KGHSH and CDR2 is LQKENI in the germline V gene. CDR3 length: 14 residues. The CDR3 reads CASSPPGQSSPLHF. In nucleotides, the CDR3 is TGTGCCAGCTCACCACCGGGACAGAGTTCACCCCTCCACTTT.

With respect to this clone: Additional DNA sequences in this sample encode the identical CDR3. V and J are TRBV9 and TRBJ1-4, with no clear D. The germline V gene encodes CDR1 SGDLS and CDR2 YYNGEE. V lost 2 bases, J lost 5 bases, and 10 bases lay in between. The CDR3 extends over 14 amino acids. The CDR3 loop is CASSVEGVNEKLFF. Here the CDR3 DNA reads TGTGCCAGCAGCGTCGAGGGAGTCAATGAAAAACTGTTTTTT.

The CDR3 coding sequence is TGTGCCAGCTCCAAAGCTCCCGGGACAGATACTGGGGCCAACGTCCTGACTTTC. This codes for CASSKAPGTDTGANVLTF. The J gene is TRBJ2-6, the V gene TRBV6-4; TRBD1 aligns across 7 bases. The trim removed 8 bases at V and 2 bases at J, leaving 15 bases unmatched. Germline V gene sequence: CDR1 MRHNA, CDR2 SNTAGT. The CDR3 covers 18 residues.

Here the CDR3 reads CASSNLGGRAQETQYF. The DNA for the CDR3 is TGTGCCAGTAGCAACCTCGGCGGGAGGGCCCAAGAGACCCAGTACTTC. The rearrangement joins TRBV19 to TRBJ2-5; 9 bases are shared with TRBD2. The CDR3 consists of 16 residues. Germline assignment: CDR1 LNHDA and CDR2 SQIVND (reference sequence). V lost 6 bases to trimming and J lost 1 base; unmatched junction nucleotides: 9.

The genes are TRBV11-1 and TRBJ1-1; D is undetermined. CDR3 length equals 11 residues. From germline, CDR1 is SGHAT and CDR2 FQDESV (reference sequence). The ends were cut back, 5 bases at V and 2 bases at J, with 3 bases in the middle. Here the CDR3 reads CASSLNTEAFF. CDR3 sequence (DNA): TGTGCCAGCAGCCTTAACACTGAAGCTTTCTTT. The entire variable domain, with the rest obtained from reference TRBV11-1 and TRBJ1-1, is as follows: EAEVAQSPRYKITEKSQAVAFWCDPISGHATLYWYRQILGQGPELLVQFQDESVVDDSQLPKDRFSAERLKGVDSTLKIQPAELGDSAMYLCASSLNTEAFFGQGTRLTVV.

This rearrangement joins TRBV18 to TRBJ2-1; 10 nucleotides align to TRBD1. The V gene end was trimmed by 2 bases and the J gene end by 7 bases; junction bases not matched to a gene: 11. This CDR3 has 17 amino acids. In germline, CDR1 is KGHSH, CDR2 LQKENI. CDR3 DNA: TGTGCCAGCTCACCAGAGAGACAGGGGGCTTGGTTAAATGAGCAGTTCTTC. Its protein is CASSPERQGAWLNEQFF.

This chain links TRBV6-6 with TRBJ2-5, with a weak D call TRBD2 (5 bases). Germline lookup yields CDR1 MNHNY and CDR2 SVGAGI (reference sequence). V lost 6 bases, J lost 5 bases, and 22 bases lay in between. The CDR3 is made up of 16 amino acids. CDR3 nucleotides: TGTGCCAGCAGGGAACGCTCCTCGGGGTCGCGGGAGACCCAGTACTTC. Encoded protein: CASRERSSGSRETQYF.

Concerning this clone itself: At the DNA level, this CDR3 is encoded by other sequences in the same sample as well. V gene TRBV5-1 combines with J gene TRBJ1-1; D remains unclear. The V gene's germline CDR1 is SGHRS and CDR2 YFSETQ. The CDR3 covers 14 residues. V was pared by 1 base and J by 1 base, with 8 bases between. CDR3 sequence: CASSLRPGNTEAFF. DNA of the CDR3: TGCGCCAGCAGCTTGAGGCCAGGGAACACTGAAGCTTTCTTT.

The chain links TRBV30 to TRBJ2-1; 10 nucleotides align to TRBD1. Looked up from germline, CDR1 is GTSNPN and CDR2 is SVGIG (reference sequence). Trimming took 3 bases from V and 7 from J; bases not matched to a gene: 9. The length of the CDR3 is 15 residues. The CDR3 nucleotides are TGTGCCTGGAGCAGCGGGACAGGGGTAAGGAATGAGCAGTTCTTC. This translates into CAWSSGTGVRNEQFF.

The chain employs TRBV21-1 and TRBJ2-7; TRBD1 is the table's D call and was not checked against the DNA. TRBV21-1 has pseudogene status. The CDR3 has 14 amino acids. The CDR3 protein is CASTKPNRVYEQYF. CDR3 bases: TGTGCCAGCACCAAACCCAACAGGGTCTACGAGCAGTACTTC.

The chain links TRBV5-4 to TRBJ2-5; TRBD2 aligns across 11 bases. CDR1 and CDR2 (germline): SGHNT, YYREEE (reference sequence). The junction had 9 bases not matched to a gene; V was cut back by 4 bases and J by 7 bases. The CDR3 length is 15 residues. This CDR3 is CASSPNRLAGLTQYF. In DNA, the CDR3 is TGTGCCAGCAGCCCCAATCGACTAGCGGGACTGACCCAGTACTTC.

The V and J genes are TRBV9 and TRBJ2-5; D possibly uses TRBD1 or TRBD2 (5 bases each). Trimming cost V 0 bases and J 2 bases, with 14 bases left between them. The CDR3 spans 16 residues. Germline V gene data show CDR1 as SGDLS and CDR2 as YYNGEE. The CDR3 DNA sequence: TGTGCCAGCAGCGTAGTTGACGGGACGGTTCAAGAGACCCAGTACTTC. It codes for CASSVVDGTVQETQYF.

The chain couples TRBV5-1 to TRBJ1-1, with D possibly matching TRBD1 (6 bases). The V gene's germline CDR1 is SGHRS and CDR2 YFSETQ. Trimming took off 3 bases at V and 8 bases at J, with 8 bases between the two ends. This CDR3 spans 11 amino acids. CDR3 bases: TGCGCCAGCAGCTCGGGACACGAAGCTTTCTTT. Translating it yields CASSSGHEAFF.

The chain uses TRBV9 and TRBJ1-6, with 7 bases fitting TRBD1. The CDR3 spans 13 residues. The junction had 3 bases not matched to a gene; V was cut back by 3 bases and J by 9 bases. Germline values: CDR1 SGDLS, CDR2 YYNGEE. The CDR3 region is CASSGTGPSPLHF. The CDR3 DNA follows: TGTGCCAGCAGCGGGACAGGTCCTTCACCCCTCCACTTT.

The chain links TRBV11-2 to TRBJ1-5, with 7 bases matching TRBD1. V lost 2 bases, J lost 2 bases, and 3 bases stayed unmatched. Germline CDR1 reads SGHAT; CDR2 reads FQNNGV. CDR3 length: 15 amino acids. The CDR3 spells CASSLPGTGNQPQHF. CDR3 nucleotide sequence: TGTGCCAGCAGCTTACCCGGGACAGGCAATCAGCCCCAGCATTTT.

The V and J genes are TRBV13 and TRBJ2-2; D call uncertain. CDR3 length equals 15 residues. The ends were cut back, 0 bases at V and 0 bases at J, with 5 bases in the middle. The V gene's germline CDR1 is PRHDT and CDR2 FYEKMQ (reference sequence). The chain's CDR3 is CASSLGWANTGELFF. CDR3 in DNA: TGTGCCAGCAGCTTAGGCTGGGCGAACACCGGGGAGCTGTTTTTT.

A note on this clone: The same CDR3 also results from other DNA sequences found in this sample. This chain connects TRBV15 to TRBJ2-7; D might be TRBD2 (6 bases). Trimming left V 0 bases short and J 1 base short, with 7 bases between. CDR1 and CDR2 from the germline V gene are LNHNV and YYDKDF (reference sequence). The CDR3 consists of 14 residues. The CDR3 region has the DNA TGTGCCACCAGCAGAGATGGGGGGTCCTACGAGCAGTACTTC. This codes for CATSRDGGSYEQYF.

The chain uses TRBV19 and TRBJ2-2; 8 bases fit TRBD1. This CDR3 spans 14 amino acids. Germline CDR1 reads LNHDA; CDR2 reads SQIVND (reference sequence). V lost 8 bases and J lost 4; bases outside the gene matches: 6. The CDR3 DNA reads as TGTGCCAGTTCAGGGGGCTTTGGCACCGGGGAGCTGTTTTTT. Its protein product is CASSGGFGTGELFF.

About this clone itself: Other DNA variants within this sample encode the same CDR3. V and J are TRBV2 and TRBJ2-5; the match to TRBD1 covers 7 bases. CDR1 is SNHLY and CDR2 is FYNNEI in the germline V gene. The V and J ends lost 6 bases and 2 bases, in that order; junction bases with no gene match: 3. The CDR3 length is 13 residues. This CDR3 reads CASRGDSQETQYF. The DNA for the CDR3 is TGTGCCAGCAGAGGGGACAGTCAAGAGACCCAGTACTTC.

The chain has TRBV6-6 and TRBJ1-1; D not resolved. The CDR3 contains 13 residues. Germline CDR1 and CDR2: MNHNY and SVGAGI (reference sequence). Trimming took off 1 base at V and 4 bases at J, with 7 bases between the two ends. The CDR3 DNA reads as TGTGCCAGCAGTTACTTACAGATCACTGAAGCTTTCTTT. Translating gives CASSYLQITEAFF.